Below are 32 T cell receptor beta chains sequenced from a single sample in a study of T cells in Graves' hyperthyroidism and ophthalmopathy (dated by TCRdb to the late 2010s). Library preparation employed multiplex PCR. The instrument was an Illumina HiSeq 2000. TCR beta CDR3 regions were amplified from RNA transcripts. A first-round RT-PCR of the TCR CDR3 used the HTBI primer set with the Qiagen OneStep RT-PCR kit. In-frame beta chains were kept once TCRdb had trimmed the public reads at Q25 with fastp and called clones with MiXCR. Rows merge per CDR3 protein into single entries with the most common DNA and genes. The table for this sample lists around 190,000 distinct CDR3 sequences; about a sixth of them were counted only once. 25% to 35% of the sample comes from the top ten. The sequenced sample was blood. All receptors derive from a woman aged 50 to 60 with Graves' hyperthyroidism.

The rearrangement joins TRBV4-1 to TRBJ1-5, with D possibly TRBD1 on 5 matching bases. V lost 1 base and J 3 bases, leaving 10 bases between the germline ends. Germline V CDR1 and CDR2: MGHRA, YSYEKL. CDR3 length: 15 amino acids. DNA of the CDR3: TGCGCCAGCAGCCAAGGGGGGTCGTACAATCAGCCCCAGCATTTT. Encoded protein: CASSQGGSYNQPQHF.

This clonotype has at least ten counts. CDR3 region: CASSLQGSNYGYTF. The DNA for the CDR3 is TGTGCCAGCAGTCTGCAGGGTAGTAACTATGGCTACACCTTC. The chain joins TRBV12-3 or TRBV12-4 to TRBJ1-2, with a weak D call TRBD1 (5 bases). The CDR3 loop spans 14 amino acids. The germline V and J ends were trimmed by 5 bases and 1 base, with 11 bases remaining between them.

The chain carries TRBV27 and TRBJ1-5; TRBD1 might be the D (5 bases). The CDR3 is 15 amino acids. The V gene's germline CDR1 is MNHEY and CDR2 SMNVEV (reference sequence). The V gene lost 6 bases and the J gene lost 6 bases, with 18 bases spanning the gap. The CDR3 protein is CASSGKSRVSQPQHF. CDR3 coding DNA: TGTGCCAGCAGCGGAAAGAGCAGGGTGAGTCAGCCCCAGCATTTT.

This clonotype was detected many times. J is TRBJ2-7 and V is TRBV7-8, with TRBD1 identical over 9 bases. CDR3 size: 13 residues. V lost 5 bases and J lost 3; bases outside the gene matches: 2. The germline V gene encodes CDR1 SGHVS and CDR2 FQNEAQ. The DNA of the CDR3 is TGTGCCAGCAGCGGGGACAGGGACTACGAGCAGTACTTC. Amino acids: CASSGDRDYEQYF.

This clonotype was seen ten or more times. The chain joins TRBV5-8 to TRBJ1-2; D is perhaps TRBD1 (6 bases). CDR1 SGHTS and CDR2 YDEGEE come from the germline V gene. This CDR3 region has 12 residues. V lost 4 bases and J lost 4, with 8 bases in between. Written as DNA, the CDR3 is TGTGCCAGCAGCAAGGACAGCTATGGCTACACCTTC. Protein: CASSKDSYGYTF.

This clonotype was recorded many times. The V call is TRBV7-2, the J call TRBJ1-4; D is perhaps TRBD1 (6 bases). V shed 0 bases and J shed 3 bases, with 17 bases lying between them. Germline CDR1 SGHTA, CDR2 FQGNSA. The CDR3 covers 18 residues. In nucleotides, the CDR3 is TGTGCCAGCAGCTTAGCTTTTCCGGGGGCGCGATCTAATGAAAAACTGTTTTTT. Translating gives CASSLAFPGARSNEKLFF.

A few counts support this clonotype. A much larger clone sits a single nucleotide away, making a read error possible. The chain is built from TRBV28 and TRBJ2-6; 9 bases fit TRBD1. This CDR3 region has 16 residues. Per the germline V gene, CDR1 is MDHEN and CDR2 is SYDVKM. Losses at the gene ends were 2 bases for V and 8 bases for J; bases not matched to a gene: 7. CDR3 bases: TGTGCCAGCAGTTTAGTGGGGGGGACAGGGACCAACGTCCTGACTTTC. It yields the protein CASSLVGGTGTNVLTF.

This clonotype was counted many times. The chain combines TRBV6-2 or TRBV6-3 with TRBJ2-1; the match to TRBD2 covers 10 bases. The CDR3 length is 17 residues. Germline CDR1 is MNHEY and CDR2 is SVGEGT. Losses at the gene ends were 2 bases for V and 6 bases for J; bases not matched to a gene: 10. DNA of the CDR3: TGTGCCAGCAGTTACGGTAGCGGGGGGCGCTACCTCAATGAGCAGTTCTTC. Translating gives CASSYGSGGRYLNEQFF.

This clonotype was recorded many times. CDR3 in amino acids: CASSFLPGLGTDTQYF. The CDR3, as DNA: TGTGCCAGCAGTTTTTTGCCGGGACTAGGCACAGATACGCAGTATTTT. This chain links TRBV6-1 with TRBJ2-3; 8 nucleotides match TRBD2. Germline CDR1 and CDR2: MNHNS and SASEGT. The CDR3 contains 16 residues. V was pared by 5 bases and J by 1 base, with 8 bases of the junction left unmatched.

This chain links TRBV2 with TRBJ1-2, with no clear D. The germline CDR1 and CDR2 sequences are SNHLY and FYNNEI. This CDR3 has 12 residues. Trimming stripped 7 bases from V and 8 bases from J, with 14 bases between. Here the CDR3 DNA reads TGTGCCAGCAAAGGTCTCAAGGCGGGCTACACCTTC. This codes for CASKGLKAGYTF.

This chain joins TRBV4-1 and TRBJ2-7, with a possible D match to TRBD1 (5 bases). The CDR3 runs 13 residues. Per the germline V gene, CDR1 is MGHRA and CDR2 is YSYEKL. Trimming removed 3 bases from V and 3 bases from J, with 9 bases in between. The CDR3 region has the DNA TGCGCCAGCAGCCATAAGGACAACTACGAGCAGTACTTC. It translates to CASSHKDNYEQYF.

This CDR3 is CASSFFTDTQYF. DNA of the CDR3: TGTGCCAGCAGCTTCTTTACAGATACGCAGTATTTT. This rearrangement joins TRBV11-1 to TRBJ2-3; D is ambiguous. Germline V gives CDR1 SGHAT, CDR2 FQDESV (reference sequence). V shed 3 bases and J shed 3 bases, with 4 bases lying between them. The CDR3 runs to 12 residues.

This clonotype was observed many times. The genes are TRBV29-1 and TRBJ1-2; D is uncertain. The V and J ends lost 7 bases and 5 bases respectively, with 17 bases between them. The CDR3 has 13 residues. Germline assignment: CDR1 SQVTM and CDR2 ANQGSEA. The CDR3 sequence is CSEADPSSYGYTF. CDR3 nucleotide sequence: TGCAGCGAGGCAGATCCCTCGAGTTATGGCTACACCTTC.

In its sample, this clonotype was seen many times. The chain is built from TRBV6-6 and TRBJ1-2; D is ambiguous. Per the germline V gene, CDR1 is MNHNY and CDR2 is SVGAGI (reference sequence). CDR3 size: 13 residues. V was pared by 2 bases and J by 4 bases, with 8 bases between. The CDR3 nucleotides are TGTGCCAGCAGTTACGGGTCCGCCTATGGCTACACCTTC. Translated, it gives CASSYGSAYGYTF.

This clonotype appeared many times. The chain has TRBV15 and TRBJ1-6; the D gene is possibly TRBD1 (6 bases). The V end lost 1 base, the J end lost 10 bases, and 17 bases lay between the germline ends. Per germline, CDR1 LNHNV and CDR2 YYDKDF (reference sequence). The CDR3 has 16 residues. CDR3 sequence reads: CATSRALVSGDSPLHF. CDR3 coding DNA: TGTGCCACCAGCAGAGCACTGGTTTCAGGGGACTCACCCCTCCACTTT. The complete variable domain, with remaining parts taken from reference TRBV15 and TRBJ1-6, reads DAMVIQNPRYQVTQFGKPVTLSCSQTLNHNVMYWYQQKSSQAPKLLFHYYDKDFNNEADTPDNFQSRRPNTSFCFLDIRSPGLGDTAMYLCATSRALVSGDSPLHFGNGTRLTVT.

The J gene is TRBJ1-6, the V gene TRBV5-1, with D maybe TRBD1 (5 bases). CDR1 and CDR2 (germline): SGHRS, YFSETQ. The CDR3 extends over 16 amino acids. V dropped 3 bases and J dropped 2 bases, with 12 bases sitting between them. The CDR3: CASSSQGSAYNSPLHF. The CDR3 DNA sequence: TGCGCCAGCAGCTCTCAGGGTAGCGCCTATAATTCACCCCTCCACTTT. The full variable domain, in which reference TRBV5-1 and TRBJ1-6 provide the parts outside the CDR3, is KAGVTQTPRYLIKTRGQQVTLSCSPISGHRSVSWYQQTPGQGLQFLFEYFSETQRNKGNFPGRFSGRQFSNSRSEMNVSTLELGDSALYLCASSSQGSAYNSPLHFGNGTRLTVT.

Ten or more counts support this clonotype. The chain couples TRBV28 to TRBJ1-4; D is undetermined. The V gene lost 2 bases and the J gene lost 2 bases, with 18 bases spanning the gap. This CDR3 has 18 residues. Germline V gene sequence: CDR1 MDHEN, CDR2 SYDVKM. The CDR3 is CASSLDTNTGGTNEKLFF. Written as DNA, the CDR3 is TGTGCCAGCAGTTTAGACACTAACACCGGCGGGACTAATGAAAAACTGTTTTTT. Full variable domain (missing parts from reference TRBV28 and TRBJ1-4): DVKVTQSSRYLVKRTGEKVFLECVQDMDHENMFWYRQDPGLGLRLIYFSYDVKMKEKGDIPEGYSVSREKKERFSLILESASTNQTSMYLCASSLDTNTGGTNEKLFFGSGTQLSVL.

This sequence joins TRBV3-1 and TRBJ2-5; the D is unclear. Germline V gives CDR1 LGHDT, CDR2 YNNKEL (reference sequence). Trimming took off 4 bases at V and 5 bases at J, with 8 bases between the two ends. This CDR3 is built from 12 residues. The CDR3 is CASSPVSETQYF. CDR3 bases: TGTGCCAGCAGCCCCGTCTCGGAGACCCAGTACTTC.

This clonotype was recorded many times. V usage is TRBV24-1 and J usage is TRBJ2-5, with 7 bases aligning to TRBD1. Trimming at V came to 1 base and at J to 5 bases, leaving 6 bases not matched to a gene. This CDR3 has 15 amino acids. Germline lookup yields CDR1 KGHDR and CDR2 SFDVKD. Here the CDR3 DNA reads TGTGCCACCAGTGATTTTGTAGGGGGCCGGGAGACCCAGTACTTC. Translation: CATSDFVGGRETQYF.

About this clonotype: This clone may be a read error of a much larger clone one base away. This chain joins TRBV19 and TRBJ1-5; D may be TRBD1 (5 bases). The germline CDR1 and CDR2 sequences are LNHDA and SQIVND (reference sequence). The V end was cut by 5 bases, the J end by 7 bases, with 21 bases between. The CDR3 consists of 16 residues. CDR3 DNA sequence: TGTGCCAGTAGTGAGGTGAGGGGCCCAGGGTTACAGCCCCAGCATTTT. This sequence encodes CASSEVRGPGLQPQHF. The whole variable domain, remainder taken from reference TRBV19 and TRBJ1-5, is DGGITQSPKYLFRKEGQNVTLSCEQNLNHDAMYWYRQDPGQGLRLIYYSQIVNDFQKGDIAEGYSVSREKKESFPLTVTSAQKNPTAFYLCASSEVRGPGLQPQHFGDGTRLSIL.

This clonotype was counted many times. V gene TRBV20-1 combines with J gene TRBJ1-5; no reliable D call. Germline CDR1 and CDR2: DFQATT and SNEGSKA (reference sequence). The V gene lost 5 bases and the J gene lost 4 bases, with 15 bases spanning the gap. CDR3 length equals 14 residues. CDR3 in amino acids: CSASRTGWNQPQHF. The CDR3 coding sequence is TGCAGTGCTTCGAGGACGGGCTGGAATCAGCCCCAGCATTTT.

This clonotype was counted at least ten times. The J gene is TRBJ1-1, the V gene TRBV2; unclear D gene. V lost 5 bases, J lost 2 bases, and 18 bases lay in between. Germline CDR1 and CDR2: SNHLY and FYNNEI. CDR3 size: 16 residues. CDR3 amino acids: CASSPITDGSNTEAFF. The DNA of the CDR3 is TGTGCCAGCAGTCCCATTACCGACGGTTCTAACACTGAAGCTTTCTTT.

This clonotype was seen many times. The chain has TRBV7-6 and TRBJ1-6; D is perhaps TRBD1 (6 bases). CDR1 SGHVS and CDR2 FNYEAQ come from the germline V gene. V lost 3 bases and J lost 8, with 14 bases in between. The CDR3 is 15 residues long. The CDR3: CASSFRDKPDSPLHF. The CDR3 region has the DNA TGTGCCAGCAGCTTCCGGGACAAGCCCGATTCACCCCTCCACTTT.

Ten or more counts support this clonotype. The chain couples TRBV7-2 to TRBJ2-7; D gene unclear. CDR3 size: 15 residues. Trimming shortened V by 5 bases and J by 3 bases, and 17 bases separated the two germline ends. Germline values: CDR1 SGHTA, CDR2 FQGNSA. CDR3 amino acids: CASSPTVSFNYEQYF. The CDR3 bases are TGTGCCAGCAGCCCGACCGTTTCGTTTAACTACGAGCAGTACTTC.

This chain links TRBV28 with TRBJ1-5; 8 bases fit TRBD1. This CDR3 has 16 amino acids. Germline loops: CDR1 MDHEN, CDR2 SYDVKM. V was pared by 2 bases and J by 3 bases, with 6 bases of the junction left unmatched. The CDR3 loop reads CASSLADRGINQPQHF. In DNA, the CDR3 is TGTGCCAGCAGTTTAGCCGACAGGGGTATCAATCAGCCCCAGCATTTT.

CDR3 protein: CSVVKQNSRKEAFF. CDR3 DNA: TGCAGCGTTGTAAAACAGAACTCTCGGAAGGAAGCTTTCTTT. The chain combines TRBV29-1 with TRBJ1-1; D remains unclear. Per the germline V gene, CDR1 is SQVTM and CDR2 is ANQGSEA. V lost 4 bases and J lost 8, with 20 bases in between. The length of the CDR3 is 14 residues.

This clonotype was detected many times. The V gene is TRBV20-1, the J gene TRBJ2-7, with a tentative D call TRBD1 (5 bases). Deletions cut 5 bases from V and 5 bases from J, with 10 bases between. Germline-derived CDR1 and CDR2 are DFQATT and SNEGSKA (reference sequence). This CDR3 region has 11 residues. The CDR3 sequence is CSAYDRNEQYF. The CDR3 region has the DNA TGCAGTGCTTACGACAGAAACGAGCAGTACTTC.

This clonotype was counted at least ten times. The chain joins TRBV7-9 to TRBJ1-2; D remains ambiguous. The CDR3 covers 14 residues. V lost 1 base and J 4 bases, leaving 10 bases between the germline ends. Germline CDR1 is SEHNR and CDR2 is FQNEAQ (reference sequence). The CDR3 DNA reads as TGTGCCAGCAGCTTAGACGGTTATCCCTATGGCTACACCTTC. Amino acids: CASSLDGYPYGYTF. Full variable domain (missing parts from reference TRBV7-9 and TRBJ1-2): DTGVSQNPRHKITKRGQNVTFRCDPISEHNRLYWYRQTLGQGPEFLTYFQNEAQLEKSRLLSDRFSAERPKGSFSTLEIQRTEQGDSAMYLCASSLDGYPYGYTFGSGTRLTVV.

This clonotype was detected many times. The rearrangement links TRBV19 to TRBJ1-5, with 10 bases matching TRBD1. Germline loops: CDR1 LNHDA, CDR2 SQIVND (reference sequence). J gave up 4 bases and V 3 bases, and 3 bases lay outside the gene matches. This CDR3 is 15 amino acids long. CDR3 nucleotides: TGTGCCAGTAGTATTGGGACAGGGGCTAATCAGCCCCAGCATTTT. Residues: CASSIGTGANQPQHF.

This clonotype was found many times. The chain has TRBV11-2 and TRBJ2-2; 9 nucleotides align to TRBD1. Germline V gives CDR1 SGHAT, CDR2 FQNNGV. CDR3 size: 17 residues. Losses at the gene ends were 4 bases for V and 1 base for J; bases not matched to a gene: 7. The CDR3 region has the DNA TGTGCCAGCAGCTCCGTCCGGGACAGGGTGAACACCGGGGAGCTGTTTTTT. It translates to CASSSVRDRVNTGELFF. Based on the CDR3 plus reference TRBV11-2 and TRBJ2-2, the full variable domain is EAGVAQSPRYKIIEKRQSVAFWCNPISGHATLYWYQQILGQGPKLLIQFQNNGVVDDSQLPKDRFSAERLKGVDSTLKIQPAKLEDSAVYLCASSSVRDRVNTGELFFGEGSRLTVL.

In its sample, this clonotype was seen a few times. This sequence joins TRBV7-2 and TRBJ2-6; D is unresolved. The CDR3 totals 16 residues. The germline gives CDR1 SGHTA, CDR2 FQGNSA. V lost 6 bases to trimming and J lost 0 bases, with 12 bases between them. As DNA, the CDR3 is TGTGCCAGCAGAGGAGTGGTCCTCTCTGGGGCCAACGTCCTGACTTTC. Amino acids: CASRGVVLSGANVLTF.

This clonotype has more than one count but fewer than ten. The chain combines TRBV28 with TRBJ1-5; D gene ambiguous. Germline V gene data show CDR1 as MDHEN and CDR2 as SYDVKM. Trimming stripped 3 bases from V and 9 bases from J, with 9 bases between. The CDR3 is made up of 12 amino acids. The CDR3 DNA reads as TGTGCCAGCAGTTTGAAGAGGGCGCCCCAGCATTTT. Its protein is CASSLKRAPQHF.